This note documents a single T cell receptor (beta chain) sequence. The data were obtained in a study of identical twins. TCRdb reprocessed the 5' RACE reads with MiXCR, giving one entry per CDR3 protein. The data show a few hundred thousand distinct CDR3 sequences, with more than 9% seen just once and approximately 3% held by the top ten. This CDR3 comprises 15 residues. CDR1 and CDR2 (germline): DFQATT, SNEGSKA (reference sequence). V shed 0 bases and J shed 0 bases, with 10 bases lying between them. These data were likewise used in another study, on yellow fever vaccine responses in identical twins.

This sequence originates from a woman aged 18-30 years in good health. The sample comprised PBMCs. This rearrangement joins TRBV20-1 to TRBJ2-3, with D unresolved. The CDR3 is CSARDRLLSTDTQYF. The DNA of the CDR3 is TGCAGTGCTAGAGATCGGCTACTTAGCACAGATACGCAGTATTTT.